The next 18 T cell receptor beta chains were all read from a single sample in a study of control samples from healthy donors and cancer patients. The table came from immunoSEQ multiplex PCR; TCRdb's copy has only in-frame clones and leaves some out. The sample has about 180,000 clones; about 90% are singletons. The specimen was blood. The receptors were gathered from a woman aged 50 to 60 in good health.

This chain uses TRBV19 with TRBJ1-4, with 9 bases lining up with TRBD1. The germline V gene has CDR1 LNHDA and CDR2 SQIVND (reference sequence). V trimming: 4 bases; J trimming: 3 bases; junction bases outside the gene matches: 12. The CDR3 has 18 amino acids. The CDR3, as DNA: TGTGCCAGTAGTACTCGACAGGGGGTGAGATTGTCTAATGAAAAACTGTTTTTT. This gives the protein CASSTRQGVRLSNEKLFF.

This clone was seen only a few times. This chain joins TRBV28 and TRBJ1-1; D remains unclear. Trimming left V 5 bases short and J 4 bases short, with 20 bases between. CDR1 is MDHEN, CDR2 SYDVKM, per germline. This CDR3 has 16 amino acids. CDR3 DNA sequence: TGTGCCAGCAGTCCCACCATAGACGGCTGGATCACTGAAGCTTTCTTT. Translating gives CASSPTIDGWITEAFF.

The genes are TRBV28 and TRBJ1-2, with D hard to call. The CDR3 contains 13 residues. V shed 3 bases and J shed 4 bases, with 9 bases lying between them. The germline gives CDR1 MDHEN, CDR2 SYDVKM. The CDR3 nucleotides read TGTGCCAGCAGTTTTTCGGCACCCTATGGCTACACCTTC. Amino acids: CASSFSAPYGYTF.

The V and J genes are TRBV19 and TRBJ1-4; D is undetermined. There are 17 residues in the CDR3. Trimming cost V 4 bases and J 8 bases, with 23 bases left between them. Germline V gives CDR1 LNHDA, CDR2 SQIVND (reference sequence). The CDR3 protein is CASSSGGGLPAGEKLFF. Written as DNA, the CDR3 is TGTGCCAGTAGTAGCGGAGGAGGTTTACCGGCGGGGGAAAAACTGTTTTTT.

V is TRBV19 and J is TRBJ1-2, with 8 nucleotides matching TRBD1. CDR1 and CDR2 from the germline V gene are LNHDA and SQIVND (reference sequence). Trimming at V came to 3 bases and at J to 1 base, leaving 4 bases not matched to a gene. CDR3 length: 15 residues. CDR3 sequence reads: CASSIGTGVNYGYTF. The DNA of the CDR3 is TGTGCCAGTAGTATCGGGACAGGTGTTAACTATGGCTACACCTTC.

The chain employs TRBV28 and TRBJ2-1, with 9 bases aligning to TRBD2. V lost 6 bases to trimming and J lost 0 bases; unmatched junction nucleotides: 12. The CDR3 runs to 18 residues. The V gene's germline CDR1 is MDHEN and CDR2 SYDVKM. The CDR3 region has the DNA TGTGCCAGCAGCCCCCCGGCGGGGCGGGAGGGCTCCTACAATGAGCAGTTCTTC. Protein: CASSPPAGREGSYNEQFF.

The rearrangement links TRBV19 to TRBJ1-4; 7 bases line up with TRBD1. V lost 1 base, J lost 5 bases, and 7 bases stayed unmatched. Germline V gives CDR1 LNHDA, CDR2 SQIVND (reference sequence). The CDR3 covers 16 residues. The CDR3 sequence is CASSIVRTGGNEKLFF. CDR3 DNA sequence: TGTGCCAGTAGTATAGTGAGGACAGGTGGGAATGAAAAACTGTTTTTT.

The CDR3 sequence is CASSLLGTGAHEQYF. The CDR3 region has the DNA TGTGCCAGCAGCTTACTTGGGACAGGGGCCCACGAGCAGTACTTC. The J gene is TRBJ2-7, the V gene TRBV11-1, with 10 bases that match TRBD1. This CDR3 has 15 residues. Germline assignment: CDR1 SGHAT and CDR2 FQDESV (reference sequence). With V trimmed by 2 bases and J by 5 bases, 6 bases remained unmatched.

This chain uses TRBV5-1 with TRBJ1-3; the D gene is possibly TRBD1 (6 bases). This CDR3 is built from 16 residues. V shed 2 bases and J shed 2 bases, with 14 bases lying between them. Germline V CDR1 and CDR2: SGHRS, YFSETQ. The CDR3 DNA follows: TGCGCCAGCAGCTTACGGGGGGGCGGAGCTGGAAACACCATATATTTT. This gives the protein CASSLRGGGAGNTIYF.

This clone showed up just a few times. The V and J genes are TRBV9 and TRBJ2-7; D is perhaps TRBD2 (6 bases). There are 14 residues in the CDR3. With 4 bases removed from V and 6 bases from J, the gap between germline ends came to 17 bases. Germline CDR1 reads SGDLS; CDR2 reads YYNGEE. CDR3 region: CASSSRGFLGEQYF. DNA of the CDR3: TGTGCCAGCAGCTCCCGGGGGTTCTTGGGCGAGCAGTACTTC.

There are a few counts of this clone. The rearrangement joins TRBV2 to TRBJ2-7; D might be TRBD1 (5 bases). CDR1 is SNHLY and CDR2 is FYNNEI in the germline V gene. Trimming removed 7 bases from V and 6 bases from J, with 13 bases in between. CDR3 size: 12 residues. As DNA, the CDR3 is TGTGCCAGCATGGGGCAGGTGGCCGAGCAGTACTTC. This translates into CASMGQVAEQYF.

V is TRBV19 and J is TRBJ1-3; D gene ambiguous. This CDR3 region has 14 residues. The germline V gene has CDR1 LNHDA and CDR2 SQIVND (reference sequence). The V gene lost 3 bases and the J gene lost 0 bases, with 6 bases spanning the gap. CDR3 sequence reads: CASSMASSGNTIYF. The CDR3 bases are TGTGCCAGTAGTATGGCCAGCTCTGGAAACACCATATATTTT.

In DNA form, the CDR3 reads TGTGCCAGCAGCTCGCCTAATGAGAACGAAAAACTGTTTTTT. Protein: CASSSPNENEKLFF. The chain recombines TRBV5-4 with TRBJ1-4; no clear D. CDR1 and CDR2 from the germline V gene are SGHNT and YYREEE (reference sequence). Trimming removed 3 bases at V and 8 bases at J, with 14 bases between. This CDR3 is built from 14 residues. Filled out from reference TRBV5-4 and TRBJ1-4, the complete variable domain reads ETGVTQSPTHLIKTRGQQVTLRCSSQSGHNTVSWYQQALGQGPQFIFQYYREEENGRGNFPPRFSGLQFPNYSSELNVNALELDDSALYLCASSSPNENEKLFFGSGTQLSVL.

This chain uses TRBV7-2 with TRBJ2-7; 10 bases are a match to TRBD2. The CDR3 has 18 amino acids. The junction had 12 bases not matched to a gene; V was cut back by 1 base and J by 3 bases. Germline CDR1 and CDR2: SGHTA and FQGNSA. CDR3 sequence (DNA): TGTGCCAGCAGCTTAGAGCTAGCGGGGGTCCTAAGGGGCTACGAGCAGTACTTC. Its protein is CASSLELAGVLRGYEQYF.

This clone was seen a single time. The chain joins TRBV19 to TRBJ2-7; 7 bases map to TRBD2. Germline V lookup: CDR1 LNHDA, CDR2 SQIVND (reference sequence). CDR3 length: 14 residues. V lost 3 bases and J lost 0; bases outside the gene matches: 2. CDR3 in amino acids: CASSMGGSSYEQYF. In DNA form, the CDR3 reads TGTGCCAGTAGTATGGGGGGGAGCTCCTACGAGCAGTACTTC.

The V call is TRBV4-1, the J call TRBJ2-7; no firm D call. Germline assignment: CDR1 MGHRA and CDR2 YSYEKL. This CDR3 has 12 residues. V was pared by 0 bases and J by 5 bases, with 5 bases between. CDR3 protein: CASSQDPNEQYF. CDR3 coding DNA: TGCGCCAGCAGCCAAGATCCCAACGAGCAGTACTTC.

The gene calls are TRBV7-9 and TRBJ2-3; D remains unclear. The germline CDR1 and CDR2 sequences are SEHNR and FQNEAQ (reference sequence). V lost 5 bases to trimming and J lost 2 bases, with 8 bases between them. The CDR3 loop spans 13 amino acids. This CDR3 is CASSRAVTDTQYF. Here the CDR3 DNA reads TGTGCCAGCAGCAGGGCCGTCACAGATACGCAGTATTTT.

This clone was counted only a few times. The V and J genes are TRBV6-6 and TRBJ1-5, with D perhaps TRBD1 (5 bases). V was clipped by 3 bases and J by 0 bases, with 12 bases between them. The CDR3 spans 16 residues. Germline V CDR1 and CDR2: MNHNY, SVGAGI (reference sequence). The CDR3 nucleotides read TGTGCCAGCAGTTATACGGGACTTAGTAGCAATCAGCCCCAGCATTTT. Translation: CASSYTGLSSNQPQHF.